The source of this T cell receptor (beta chain) is a study of T-cell reconstitution after alpha-beta-depleted transplantation in children. With 1 base clipped from V and 8 bases from J, the junction kept 6 bases outside the gene matches. This CDR3 contains 15 residues. Germline values: CDR1 SGHTA, CDR2 FQGTGA. General study findings and limits: For some patients, TCRbeta diversity was high at day 60 because of recipient T cells and thymic progenitors that survived. It was newly produced T cells that mostly accounted for T-cell counts and diversity one year after transplant.

Unique molecular identifiers featured in how the TCRbeta library was prepared. One entry per CDR3 protein results from TCRdb running MiXCR on the PCR reads. There are about 980,000 distinct CDR3 sequences in the sample; about 29% occur only once, and roughly 27% lies in the top ten. With regard to this clonotype: Its antigen is not known.

The input for sequencing was PBMCs, mostly from graft donor cells, taken 360 days after TCRalphabeta/CD19-depleted stem cell transplant. The rearrangement uses TRBV7-3 and TRBJ1-1, with TRBD1 matching over 11 bases. The TCR sequence derives from a boy under two years old who had a stem cell transplant for SCID, so the T cells may come from the graft donor. The CDR3 bases are TGTGCCAGCAGCTTAAGCGGGACAGGGGGTGGGGAAGCTTTCTTT. As protein: CASSLSGTGGGEAFF.